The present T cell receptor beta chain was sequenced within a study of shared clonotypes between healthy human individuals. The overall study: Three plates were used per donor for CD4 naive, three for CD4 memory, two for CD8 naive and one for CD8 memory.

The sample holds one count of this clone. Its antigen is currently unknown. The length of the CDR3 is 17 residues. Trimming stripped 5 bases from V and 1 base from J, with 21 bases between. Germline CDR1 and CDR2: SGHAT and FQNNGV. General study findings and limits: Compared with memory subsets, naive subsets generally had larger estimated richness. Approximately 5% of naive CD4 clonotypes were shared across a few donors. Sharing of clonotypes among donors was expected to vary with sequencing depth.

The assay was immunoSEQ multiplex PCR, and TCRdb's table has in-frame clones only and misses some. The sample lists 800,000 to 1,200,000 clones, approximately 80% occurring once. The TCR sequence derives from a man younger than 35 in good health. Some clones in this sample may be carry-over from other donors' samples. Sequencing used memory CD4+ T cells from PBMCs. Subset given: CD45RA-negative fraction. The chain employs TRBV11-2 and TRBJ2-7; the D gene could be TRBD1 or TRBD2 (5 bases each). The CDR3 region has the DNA TGTGCCAGCAGCCACTACCAGGGACGGCAATATTCCTACGAGCAGTACTTC. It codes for CASSHYQGRQYSYEQYF.